Listed below are T cell receptor beta chains from one sample, sequenced in a study of OX40 agonist ivuxolimab in advanced cancers. The method was immunoSEQ multiplex PCR; TCRdb's version includes in-frame clones alone and lacks a portion of them. The repertoire holds about 100,000 clones, with about 91% as singletons. Material: CD4+ or CD8+ T cells sorted from blood, obtained in a trial of the OX40 agonist ivuxolimab. The receptors come from an adult with an advanced solid tumor such as melanoma, head and neck, liver or kidney cancer. Both conserved end residues are part of each CDR3. The D gene is left open where the match is weak. Clone size is shown for a subset of rows, as once, few, many or a class of expanded clone.

j_call clone_size d_call v_call cdr3_nt cdr3_aa
TRBJ1-1 . . TRBV6-1 TGTGCCAGCAGTGAAACAGTGGGCACTGAAGCTTTCTTT CASSETVGTEAFF
TRBJ2-1 . TRBD1 TRBV7-8 TGTGCCAGCAGCCCTAGAGGACAGGTGTCAGGGGAGCAGTTCTTC CASSPRGQVSGEQFF
TRBJ1-1 . . TRBV7-9 TGTGCCAGCAGCTTAGTCTCCAGCACTGAAGCTTTCTTT CASSLVSSTEAFF
TRBJ1-1 . . TRBV4-3 TGCGCCAGCAGCCAAGACCGCGGTAACACTGAAGCTTTCTTT CASSQDRGNTEAFF
TRBJ2-5 . . TRBV19 TGTGCCAGTAGTATCCGCCCCCGGGTCAAAGAGACCCAGTACTTC CASSIRPRVKETQYF
TRBJ2-1 . . TRBV28 TGTGCCAGCAGTCCCCCGGACGGGAGCTCCTACAATGAGCAGTTCTTC CASSPPDGSSYNEQFF
TRBJ2-5 once . TRBV9 TGTGCCAGCAGCGTAGGAAACCAAGAGACCCAGTACTTC CASSVGNQETQYF
TRBJ1-3 . . TRBV6-5 TGTGCCAGCAGTCCACAGGGTGCTCTCGGAAACACCATATATTTT CASSPQGALGNTIYF
TRBJ2-1 . TRBD2 TRBV5-1 TGCGCCAGCAGCCCCGGGGTAGCGGGAGATCTTAGTGAGCAGTTCTTC CASSPGVAGDLSEQFF
TRBJ2-7 . TRBD2 TRBV5-1 TGCGCCAGCAGAGCTTCGACTAGCGGGACCTACGAGCAGTACTTC CASRASTSGTYEQYF
TRBJ2-7 . . TRBV5-5 TGTGCCAGCAGCTTCGATGGACAACTCTTAGGCGGACGCGAGCAGTACTTC CASSFDGQLLGGREQYF
TRBJ1-5 . . TRBV28 TGTGCCAGCAGCCTCGGGGAGGTCAATCAGCCCCAGCATTTT CASSLGEVNQPQHF
TRBJ2-1 . . TRBV28 TGTGCCAGCAGTCTCCTAAGTACTTTCAATGAGCAGTTCTTC CASSLLSTFNEQFF
TRBJ2-3 . . TRBV7-3 TGTGCCAGCAGCTTAACGGTAGCAGATACGCAGTATTTT CASSLTVADTQYF
TRBJ2-7 few . TRBV6-4 TGTGCCAGCATTAGGGGGGTAAAAACCTACGAGCAGTACTTC CASIRGVKTYEQYF
TRBJ2-3 . TRBD2 TRBV11-2 TGTGCCAGCAGCCCAGGACTAGCGGGAATTAGCACAGATACGCAGTATTTT CASSPGLAGISTDTQYF
TRBJ2-1 once TRBD2 TRBV10-3 TGTGCCATCAGTGACGGTGGGAGACTAGCCAATGAGCAGTTCTTC CAISDGGRLANEQFF
TRBJ2-6 . . TRBV10-2 TGCGCCAGCAGTAGCTCTGGGGCCAACGTCCTGACTTTC CASSSSGANVLTF
TRBJ1-2 . . TRBV6-1 TGTGCCAGCTCCCCAAAAACCACAGGGACCTATGGCTACACCTTC CASSPKTTGTYGYTF
TRBJ2-5 . . TRBV28 TGTGCCAGCAGTTCTGAGGGAGTGAGTCGTAGAGGGACCCAGTACTTC CASSSEGVSRRGTQYF
TRBJ1-3 . . TRBV5-1 TGCGCCAGCAGCTTGGATACTGGCGGAAACACCATATATTTT CASSLDTGGNTIYF
TRBJ1-3 . TRBD1 TRBV18 TGTGCCAGCTCACAATTGCTGGACAGGGCTGGAAACACCATATATTTT CASSQLLDRAGNTIYF
TRBJ2-7 once . TRBV7-8 TGTGCCAGCAGCTTACAAACGGTGGCCTACGAGCAGTACTTC CASSLQTVAYEQYF
TRBJ1-2 once . TRBV5-6 TGTGCCAGCAGCTTGGGACAGGACTCCGGGGGCTACACCTTC CASSLGQDSGGYTF
TRBJ2-1 once . TRBV5-4 TGTGCCAGCAGCTTGGTAGGGAAAGACAATGAGCAGTTCTTC CASSLVGKDNEQFF
TRBJ2-7 once . TRBV6-5 TGTGCCAGCTCCCCCCCAGGGAGCTACGAGCAGTACTTC CASSPPGSYEQYF
TRBJ1-5 once . TRBV9 TGTGCCAGCAGCGTAGATAGGGGGGGTCAGCCCCAGCATTTT CASSVDRGGQPQHF
TRBJ1-1 . . TRBV28 TGTGCCATCGATCGCGAGGCACAGGGAAACACTGAAGCTTTCTTT CAIDREAQGNTEAFF
TRBJ1-4 . TRBD1 TRBV30 TGTGCCTGGAGGGTCCTGGACAGGGGAGGTGAAAAACTGTTTTTT CAWRVLDRGGEKLFF
TRBJ2-7 . . TRBV6-6 TGTGCCAGCAGCCAACTCCCCGGGGTCGAGCAGTACTTC CASSQLPGVEQYF
TRBJ2-3 once . TRBV11-2 TGTGCCAGCAGTCAGACGGCTAGCCCCTCCACAGATACGCAGTATTTT CASSQTASPSTDTQYF
TRBJ2-7 . TRBD1 TRBV19 TGTGCCAGTAGTATATCGGGGACAGCCTCCTACGAGCAGTACTTC CASSISGTASYEQYF
TRBJ1-2 . TRBD1 TRBV6-1 TGTGCCAGCTCGCCCAGTCCACAGGGGAACTATGGCTACACCTTC CASSPSPQGNYGYTF
TRBJ1-2 . TRBD1 TRBV5-6 TGTGCCAGCAGCTCGGTGACAGGGTATGGCTACACCTTC CASSSVTGYGYTF
TRBJ1-4 . . TRBV9 TGTGCCAGCAGCGGGCCCAGTAATGAAAAACTGTTTTTT CASSGPSNEKLFF
TRBJ2-5 . TRBD1 TRBV2 TGTGCCAGCAGTGGCGACAGGGGCGAGACCCAGTACTTC CASSGDRGETQYF
TRBJ1-4 . . TRBV5-3 TGTGCCAGAAGCTTGTCAGGGGTTAATGAAAAACTGTTTTTT CARSLSGVNEKLFF
TRBJ1-5 . TRBD1 TRBV6-6 TGTGCCAGCGCGACAGGGGGAAGCAATCAGCCCCAGCATTTT CASATGGSNQPQHF
TRBJ2-2 . . TRBV11-2 TGTGCCAGCAGCCGACCCACAGTCACCGGGGAGCTGTTTTTT CASSRPTVTGELFF
TRBJ1-2 many . TRBV28 TGTGCCAGCAGTTTAGGTCAGTTCTATGGCTACACCTTC CASSLGQFYGYTF
TRBJ1-1 . . TRBV7-8 TGTGCCAGCAGCCCGATCCTCGCTGAAGCTTTCTTT CASSPILAEAFF
TRBJ2-6 . TRBD1 TRBV11-3 TGTGCCAGCAGTTCGACAGGGGTGGCTGGGGCCAACGTCCTGACTTTC CASSSTGVAGANVLTF